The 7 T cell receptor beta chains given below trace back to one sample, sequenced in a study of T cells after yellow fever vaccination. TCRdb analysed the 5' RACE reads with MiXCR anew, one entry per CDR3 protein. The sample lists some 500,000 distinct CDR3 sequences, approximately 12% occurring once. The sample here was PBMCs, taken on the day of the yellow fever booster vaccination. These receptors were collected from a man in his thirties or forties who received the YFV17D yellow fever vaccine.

The CDR3 protein is CASSLVTSPDTDTQYF. The CDR3, as DNA: TGTGCCAGCAGCTTAGTGACTAGCCCGGACACAGATACGCAGTATTTT. The gene calls are TRBV7-8 and TRBJ2-3; 7 bases align to TRBD2. This CDR3 comprises 16 residues. The V segment lost 1 base and the J segment 2 bases; nucleotides outside the gene matches: 6. CDR1 and CDR2 (germline): SGHVS, FQNEAQ.

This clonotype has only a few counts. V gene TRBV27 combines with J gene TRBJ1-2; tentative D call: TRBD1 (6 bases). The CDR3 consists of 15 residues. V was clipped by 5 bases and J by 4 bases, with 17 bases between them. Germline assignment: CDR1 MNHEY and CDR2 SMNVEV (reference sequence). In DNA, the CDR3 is TGTGCCAGCAGTCCCTCTCCAGGGGTCAGCTATGGCTACACCTTC. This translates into CASSPSPGVSYGYTF.

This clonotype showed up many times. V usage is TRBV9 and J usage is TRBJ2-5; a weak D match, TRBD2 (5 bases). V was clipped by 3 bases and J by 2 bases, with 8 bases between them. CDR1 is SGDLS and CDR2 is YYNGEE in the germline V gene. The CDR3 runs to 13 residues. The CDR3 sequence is CASSGTLQETQYF. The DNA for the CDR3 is TGTGCCAGCAGCGGGACTCTACAAGAGACCCAGTACTTC.

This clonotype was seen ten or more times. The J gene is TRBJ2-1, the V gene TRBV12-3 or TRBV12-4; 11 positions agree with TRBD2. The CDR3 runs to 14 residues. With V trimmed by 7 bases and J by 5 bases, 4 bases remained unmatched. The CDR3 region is CASTGTSGNNEQFF. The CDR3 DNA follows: TGTGCCAGCACCGGGACTAGCGGAAACAATGAGCAGTTCTTC.

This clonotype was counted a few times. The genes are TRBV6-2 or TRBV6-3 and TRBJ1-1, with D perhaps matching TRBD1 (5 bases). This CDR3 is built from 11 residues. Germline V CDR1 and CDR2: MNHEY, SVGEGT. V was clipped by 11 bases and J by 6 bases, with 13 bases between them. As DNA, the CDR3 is TGTGCCGCCGGGGGAGGGCCTGAAGCTTTCTTT. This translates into CAAGGGPEAFF.

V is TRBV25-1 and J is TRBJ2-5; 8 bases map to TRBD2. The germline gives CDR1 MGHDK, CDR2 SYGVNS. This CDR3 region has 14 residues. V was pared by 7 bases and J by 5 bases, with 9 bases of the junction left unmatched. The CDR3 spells CASNRAGVGETQYF. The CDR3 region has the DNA TGTGCCAGCAACCGAGCGGGAGTGGGGGAGACCCAGTACTTC. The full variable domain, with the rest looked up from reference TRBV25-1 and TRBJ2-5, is EADIYQTPRYLVIGTGKKITLECSQTMGHDKMYWYQQDPGMELHLIHYSYGVNSTEKGDLSSESTVSRIRTEHFPLTLESARPSHTSQYLCASNRAGVGETQYFGPGTRLLVL.

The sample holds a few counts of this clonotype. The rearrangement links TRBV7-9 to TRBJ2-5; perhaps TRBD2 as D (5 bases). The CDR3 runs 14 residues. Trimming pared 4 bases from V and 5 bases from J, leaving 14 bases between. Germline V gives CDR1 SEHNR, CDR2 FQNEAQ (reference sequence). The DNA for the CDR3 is TGTGCCAGCAGCTCCTCGGACTCGGGTGAGACCCAGTACTTC. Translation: CASSSSDSGETQYF.